Given below is one TCR beta chain in context. Its ends do not fully match the called genes, so a read error is possible. The data stem from a study of T cells in Graves' hyperthyroidism and ophthalmopathy. The investigators amplified TCR beta CDR3 regions from RNA transcripts. HTBI primers were the set used in a first-round RT-PCR of the TCR CDR3. TCRdb processed the multiplex PCR reads anew with MiXCR; each CDR3 protein has one entry. The sample yields fewer than 500,000 distinct CDR3 sequences, approximately 14% seen once. The source material was blood. The TCR was taken from a man aged 18 to 29 with Graves' ophthalmopathy.

The CDR3 loop is CVSSSSSSYEQYF. CDR3 DNA: TGTGTCAGCAGCTCCTCGAGCTCCTACGAGCAGTACTTC. The V and J genes are TRBV7-9 and TRBJ2-7; D not resolved. Germline CDR1 is SEHNR and CDR2 is FQNEAQ (reference sequence). This CDR3 contains 13 residues.